This entry features one T cell receptor (beta chain) sequence. Vbeta (60) and Jbeta (13) primers were used in the PCR. Using immunoSEQ multiplex PCR, the repertoire was profiled, and TCRdb retains in-frame clones only, with some absent. The sample has more than 150,000 clones, roughly four fifths seen once. These data are taken from a study of cytomegalovirus exposure and HLA in healthy donors. This CDR3 has 16 amino acids. Trimming cost V 4 bases and J 4 bases; bases outside gene matches: 12. Germline loops: CDR1 SGHKS, CDR2 YYEKEE (reference sequence). The sequenced material came from PBMCs. The sequence was collected from a woman in her twenties or thirties in good health and CMV-seronegative. This chain links TRBV5-5 with TRBJ1-2, with TRBD1 matching 8 bases. The CDR3 sequence: CASSPTRDRIPYGYTF. As DNA, the CDR3 is TGTGCCAGCAGCCCCACGAGGGACAGGATCCCCTATGGCTACACCTTC.